This T cell receptor beta chain was sequenced for a study of T cells in Graves' hyperthyroidism and ophthalmopathy. At the level of the study: Peripheral blood draws took place at initial diagnosis, ahead of any treatment.

There were TCR beta CDR3 regions amplified from RNA transcripts. When the TCR CDR3 underwent first-round RT-PCR, the HTBI primer set was used. TCRdb processed the multiplex PCR reads anew with MiXCR; each CDR3 protein has one entry. The sample yields 300,000 or so distinct CDR3 sequences, 15% to 20% seen once. This CDR3 is built from 14 residues. The germline V gene encodes CDR1 MNHEY and CDR2 SMNVEV (reference sequence). Between the trimmed V and J ends, which lost 5 bases and 6 bases, there was a span of 13 bases. This TCR came from a woman in her 50s with Graves' hyperthyroidism. The sample consisted of blood. The chain recombines TRBV27 with TRBJ2-2; TRBD1 might be the D (6 bases). The CDR3 reads CASSLGQFSGELFF. In DNA, the CDR3 is TGTGCCAGCAGTCTTGGACAGTTCTCCGGGGAGCTGTTTTTT.